By share, the clone carrying this TCR beta chain counts as medium-sized. Its cognate antigen is unknown. The source of the sample is a study of T cells in localized non-small cell lung cancer. The study, taken as a whole, reports: Appearance in adjacent lung was seen for a median around 55 of the top 100 tumor clones. Exceeding tumor, uninvolved adjacent lung had the highest T cell clonality. The study linked higher blood T cell density to longer overall survival. Only one tumor region was sequenced, so heterogeneity remains possible.

Using immunoSEQ multiplex PCR, the repertoire was profiled, and TCRdb retains in-frame clones only, with some absent. The table has 4,500 or so clones, roughly 20% seen once. The V gene's germline CDR1 is SGHNT and CDR2 YENEEA. The CDR3 covers 15 residues. The V gene lost 4 bases and the J gene lost 8 bases, with 17 bases spanning the gap. The V call is TRBV11-3, the J call TRBJ1-4; D might be TRBD1 (6 bases). Source: lung tumor tissue, taken before any cancer treatment. This TCR came from a female donor aged 60 or older with stage I lung adenocarcinoma. CDR3 nucleotides: TGTGCCAGCAGCTGGGGTGGGGGCGCGGAAGAAAAACTGTTTTTT. This sequence encodes CASSWGGGAEEKLFF. Supplemented by reference TRBV11-3 and TRBJ1-4, the full variable domain reads EAGVVQSPRYKIIEKKQPVAFWCNPISGHNTLYWYLQNLGQGPELLIRYENEEAVDDSQLPKDRFSAERLKGVDSTLKIQPAELGDSAVYLCASSWGGGAEEKLFFGSGTQLSVL.